The T cell receptor (beta chain) described here comes from a study of beta chain features in type 1 diabetes. Germline values: CDR1 LNHDA, CDR2 SQIVND (reference sequence). CDR3 length: 14 amino acids. With 8 bases removed from V and 6 bases from J, the gap between germline ends came to 16 bases. This clone was detected only a few times. The entirety of the isolated RNA underwent reverse transcription, so expressed TCRB transcripts were sequenced. Naive, central memory and regulatory T cell samples yielded about 3.57 million reads on average. Sequenced by immunoSEQ multiplex PCR; TCRdb stores in-frame clones only, minus some. The table lists some 500,000 clones, 10% to 12% of them singletons.

The gene calls are TRBV19 and TRBJ2-2, with D possibly TRBD1 on 6 matching bases. The sequence came from a woman aged 18-29 years in good health. Sequencing was done on a sample of naive CD4+ T cells from blood. The CDR3 bases are TGTGCCAGTCGGATTGCAGGGGAAGCCGGGGAGCTGTTTTTT. Amino acids: CASRIAGEAGELFF. Together with reference TRBV19 and TRBJ2-2, the CDR3 gives the full variable domain: DGGITQSPKYLFRKEGQNVTLSCEQNLNHDAMYWYRQDPGQGLRLIYYSQIVNDFQKGDIAEGYSVSREKKESFPLTVTSAQKNPTAFYLCASRIAGEAGELFFGEGSRLTVL.